What follows are 16 T cell receptor beta chains derived from one specimen sequenced in a study of glioma-infiltrating T cells. Using RNA template, CDR3s of TCR alpha and beta were amplified with iRepertoire arm-PCR. TCRdb processed the multiplex PCR reads anew with MiXCR; each CDR3 protein has one entry. The table records a few hundred thousand distinct CDR3 sequences, roughly two fifths of them present only once. What was sequenced was glioma tissue, nonneoplastic brain tissue, or PBMCs (not recorded which). These receptors originate from a human donor with low-grade glioma or glioblastoma, undergoing nonglioma brain surgery, or in good health (not recorded which).

As for this clonotype: Here the CDR3 omits its conserved ending phenylalanine or tryptophan, so a read error is the likely source. The chain carries TRBV10-3 and TRBJ1-5; 7 nucleotides line up with TRBD1. The germline V gene has CDR1 ENHRY and CDR2 SYGVKD. The V gene end was trimmed by 5 bases and the J gene end by 2 bases; junction bases not matched to a gene: 0. This CDR3 contains 13 residues. The CDR3 spells CAISQGGNQPQHS. The CDR3 nucleotides are TGTGCCATCAGTCAGGGGGGCAATCAGCCCCAGCATTCT.

In the case of this clonotype: This is likely a read error, given that the CDR3 carries no conserved phenylalanine or tryptophan at its end. The V call is TRBV7-9, the J call TRBJ1-3; D is uncertain. Between the trimmed V and J ends, which lost 5 bases and 4 bases, there was a span of 12 bases. CDR3 length equals 14 residues. Germline values: CDR1 SEHNR, CDR2 FQNEAQ (reference sequence). The CDR3 reads CASSAGTAGNTIYL. The CDR3 DNA is TGTGCCAGCAGCGCCGGAACGGCGGGAAACACCATATATTTA.

This chain uses TRBV6-1 with TRBJ2-3, with D possibly called TRBD1 or TRBD2 (5 bases each). Germline V lookup: CDR1 MNHNS, CDR2 SASEGT. The CDR3 extends over 15 amino acids. V was shortened by 6 bases and J by 4 bases, with 17 bases between the two germline ends. In DNA form, the CDR3 reads TGTGCCAGCAGCTCCAGGGCCCCCGGGGCAGATACGCAGTATTTT. It encodes CASSSRAPGADTQYF.

This clonotype was counted at least ten times. V and J are TRBV6-1 and TRBJ2-3, with TRBD1 identical over 11 bases. This CDR3 has 14 amino acids. After removal of 8 bases from V and 4 bases from J, the junction contained 5 bases not matched to a gene. CDR1 MNHNS and CDR2 SASEGT come from the germline V gene. CDR3 bases: TGTGCCAGCTCTCCGGGACAGGGGGCAGATACGCAGTATTTT. It translates to CASSPGQGADTQYF.

Points on this clonotype: A much larger clonotype is one base distant, so this may be a read error. This chain joins TRBV28 and TRBJ2-7, with unresolved D. The germline gives CDR1 MDHEN, CDR2 SYDVKM. Deletions cut 10 bases from V and 0 bases from J, with 10 bases between. The CDR3 runs to 12 residues. CDR3 protein: CATRENSYEQYF. The CDR3 nucleotides read TGTGCCACCCGAGAGAACTCCTACGAGCAGTACTTC.

This chain connects TRBV29-1 to TRBJ1-2; D unclear. Looked up from germline, CDR1 is SQVTM and CDR2 is ANQGSEA. V lost 4 bases and J lost 8, with 14 bases in between. The CDR3 length is 12 residues. The CDR3 region is CSVGLLTSGYTF. For the CDR3, the DNA is TGCAGCGTTGGACTTCTAACTAGCGGCTACACCTTC. The full variable domain, completed using reference TRBV29-1 and TRBJ1-2, is SAVISQKPSRDICQRGTSLTIQCQVDSQVTMMFWYRQQPGQSLTLIATANQGSEATYESGFVIDKFPISRPNLTFSTLTVSNMSPEDSSIYLCSVGLLTSGYTFGSGTRLTVV.

The rearrangement joins TRBV20-1 to TRBJ2-1, with TRBD2 matching 15 bases. After removal of 4 bases from V and 2 bases from J, the junction contained 6 bases not matched to a gene. The germline V gene encodes CDR1 DFQATT and CDR2 SNEGSKA (reference sequence). This CDR3 spans 17 amino acids. CDR3 coding DNA: TGCAGTGCTATAGGGACTAGCGGGAGGCGAGCCTACAATGAGCAGTTCTTC. Its translation: CSAIGTSGRRAYNEQFF.

As to this clonotype: A read error is possible here, since a much larger clone lies one base away. The V and J genes are TRBV20-1 and TRBJ1-5; unclear D gene. This CDR3 is 13 amino acids long. CDR1 and CDR2 (germline): DFQATT, SNEGSKA (reference sequence). Trimming left V 2 bases short and J 6 bases short, with 11 bases between. CDR3 bases: TGCAGTGCTAGAAACCCTACTAGTCAGCCCCAGCATTTT. It yields the protein CSARNPTSQPQHF.

A note on this clonotype: Relative to the germline gene, one junction end is altered; a read error may explain this. The chain couples TRBV28 to TRBJ2-3; D unresolved. Germline CDR1 is MDHEN and CDR2 is SYDVKM. The CDR3 is made up of 16 amino acids. CDR3 amino acids: CASSLLTALSTDTQYF. CDR3 in DNA: TGTGCCAGCAGTTTATTAACGGCACTTAGCACAGATACACAGTATTTT.

A word on this clonotype: A much larger clone differs by one base, so this may be a read error. This sequence joins TRBV27 and TRBJ2-3, with a possible D match to TRBD2 (5 bases). Trimming left V 4 bases short and J 4 bases short, with 12 bases between. Germline V CDR1 and CDR2: MNHEY, SMNVEV (reference sequence). The CDR3 runs 14 residues. CDR3 coding DNA: TGTGCCAGCAGTTCAGAGCGGCCCGCAGATACGCAGTATTTT. This translates into CASSSERPADTQYF.

As for this clonotype: A read error may produce the germline difference seen at one junction end. The chain links TRBV27 to TRBJ2-7, with unresolved D. The CDR3 has 11 amino acids. Per the germline V gene, CDR1 is MNHEY and CDR2 is SMNVEV (reference sequence). CDR3 coding DNA: TGTGCCATCAGTTCTGTGGACGAGCAGTACTTC. Translated, it gives CAISSVDEQYF.

On this clonotype: A read error may explain this, as a much larger clone is one base away. The genes are TRBV28 and TRBJ1-1; TRBD1 aligns across 9 bases. The CDR3 covers 14 residues. Looked up from germline, CDR1 is MDHEN and CDR2 is SYDVKM. Trimming cost V 7 bases and J 3 bases; bases outside gene matches: 6. Here the CDR3 DNA reads TGTGCCAGCAACAAGACAGGGGGGGACACTGAAGCTTTCTTT. It encodes CASNKTGGDTEAFF.

The chain uses TRBV20-1 and TRBJ1-4; D gene unclear. Germline CDR1 reads DFQATT; CDR2 reads SNEGSKA (reference sequence). The CDR3 length is 15 residues. The V end was cut by 2 bases, the J end by 5 bases, with 15 bases between. This chain's CDR3 is CSARLLARPNEKLFF. CDR3 nucleotide sequence: TGCAGTGCTAGACTTTTAGCCAGGCCAAATGAAAAACTGTTTTTT.

This clonotype was seen only a few times. The chain carries TRBV6-6 and TRBJ1-3, with D unresolved. Germline V gene sequence: CDR1 MNHNY, CDR2 SVGAGI (reference sequence). CDR3 length: 15 residues. V dropped 0 bases and J dropped 0 bases, with 6 bases sitting between them. CDR3 DNA sequence: TGTGCCAGCAGTTACTCGCCGGTCTCTGGAAACACCATATATTTT. This sequence encodes CASSYSPVSGNTIYF.

This clonotype was observed once. The rearrangement uses TRBV12-3 or TRBV12-4 and TRBJ2-2; D possibly corresponds to TRBD2 (6 bases). CDR3 length equals 14 residues. Trimming removed 6 bases at V and 4 bases at J, with 12 bases between. The CDR3 DNA sequence: TGTGCCAGCAGGGCCCCCGGGAGCACCGGGGAGCTGTTTTTT. Residues: CASRAPGSTGELFF.

The chain employs TRBV7-2 and TRBJ1-1, with 11 positions matching TRBD1. The CDR3 has 15 amino acids. V gave up 5 bases and J gave up 5 bases; unmatched junction bases: 7. CDR1 is SGHTA and CDR2 is FQGNSA in the germline V gene. The CDR3 bases are TGTGCCAGCAGCCGTTCAGGACAGGGGGCTACTGAAGCTTTCTTT. This translates into CASSRSGQGATEAFF.